These 16 T cell receptor beta chains came from one sample sequenced in a study of T-cell reconstitution after alpha-beta-depleted transplantation in children (dated by TCRdb to between 2015 and 2016). Sample treatment or condition, as interpreted from the label and publication: allogeneic hematopoietic cell transplantation with graft depleted of TCRalphabeta T cells and CD19 B cells. The library relied on PCR. For sequencing, an Illumina HiSeq 2500 was employed. TCR library preparation used molecular barcoding, with unique molecular identifiers applied to normalize quantification of the TCRbeta repertoire. Using fastp at Q25 and MiXCR, TCRdb reprocessed the public reads and kept productive beta chains. Each CDR3 protein gets just one entry, which takes the most common genes and DNA from the rows behind it. The sample contains 490,000 or so distinct CDR3 sequences, under 12% of them found a single time. The top ten clones comprise just over 2% of the sample.

The sequences come from PBMCs, collected before TCRalphabeta/CD19-depleted stem cell transplant. The receptors shown here come from a child between 2 and 9 years old with inherited bone marrow failure, due to receive a stem cell transplant.

This clonotype was recorded many times. The chain is built from TRBV29-1 and TRBJ2-1; 9 nucleotides match TRBD2. The CDR3 covers 14 residues. Per germline, CDR1 SQVTM and CDR2 ANQGSEA. V was pared by 4 bases and J by 7 bases, with 8 bases of the junction left unmatched. CDR3 sequence (DNA): TGCAGCGTTGGTAGGAGCGGGAGGATGAATGAGCAGTTCTTC. Its protein product is CSVGRSGRMNEQFF.

This clonotype turned up a few times. The chain couples TRBV6-5 to TRBJ2-7; the match to TRBD2 covers 11 bases. The CDR3 has 16 residues. After removal of 2 bases from V and 6 bases from J, the junction contained 9 bases not matched to a gene. CDR1 and CDR2 (germline): MNHEY, SVGAGI. CDR3 sequence (DNA): TGTGCCAGCAGTTACCTCAGACTAGCGGGAAGGGGCGAGCAGTACTTC. Translated: CASSYLRLAGRGEQYF.

The V call is TRBV28, the J call TRBJ2-7; possible D gene TRBD2, 5 bases. V gave up 3 bases and J gave up 3 bases, with 12 bases separating them. The CDR3 has 14 amino acids. CDR1 MDHEN and CDR2 SYDVKM come from the germline V gene. The CDR3 DNA sequence: TGTGCCAGCAGTTTTTATGTGAGGGTCTACGAGCAGTACTTC. Encoded protein: CASSFYVRVYEQYF.

As regards this clonotype: A clone one base away is much larger, so this may be a read error. J is TRBJ1-1 and V is TRBV29-1, with D possibly being TRBD1 (5 bases). Germline V CDR1 and CDR2: SQVTM, ANQGSEA. The length of the CDR3 is 14 residues. The CDR3 reads CSANGGWVNTVAFF. CDR3 DNA: TGCAGCGCGAATGGGGGGTGGGTGAACACTGTAGCTTTCTTT. Looking up the rest from reference TRBV29-1 and TRBJ1-1 gives the full variable domain: SAVISQKPSRDICQRGTSLTIQCQVDSQVTMMFWYRQQPGQSLTLIATANQGSEATYESGFVIDKFPISRPNLTFSTLTVSNMSPEDSSIYLCSANGGWVNTVAFFGQGTRLTVV.

The rearrangement links TRBV5-6 to TRBJ2-3; 11 nucleotides align to TRBD2. The length of the CDR3 is 16 residues. Germline-derived CDR1 and CDR2 are SGHDT and YYEEEE. V trimming: 4 bases; J trimming: 5 bases; junction bases outside the gene matches: 9. CDR3 amino acids: CASSPKLAGVLDTQYF. CDR3 coding DNA: TGTGCCAGCAGCCCTAAACTAGCGGGAGTCCTAGATACGCAGTATTTT.

This clonotype was recorded at least ten times. The rearrangement links TRBV6-2 or TRBV6-3 to TRBJ1-2, with a possible D match to TRBD1 (6 bases). Between the trimmed V and J ends, which lost 0 bases and 5 bases, there was a span of 10 bases. The CDR3 has 14 residues. CDR1 and CDR2 (germline): MNHEY, SVGEGT. DNA of the CDR3: TGTGCCAGCAGTTACTCCGCCCAGGGGTATGGCTACACCTTC. Residues: CASSYSAQGYGYTF.

The rearrangement joins TRBV20-1 to TRBJ2-6; 8 bases align to TRBD1. J was trimmed by 3 bases and V by 0 bases; bases with no gene match: 7. Per germline, CDR1 DFQATT and CDR2 SNEGSKA (reference sequence). This CDR3 is 17 amino acids long. CDR3 sequence: CSARDPQGAVGANVLTF. As DNA, the CDR3 is TGCAGTGCTAGAGATCCCCAGGGGGCGGTTGGGGCCAACGTCCTGACTTTC.

About this clonotype itself: Possible read error: a much larger clone is one base away. V usage is TRBV19 and J usage is TRBJ1-1, with 7 bases matching TRBD1. The CDR3 has 15 residues. V lost 3 bases and J lost 4; bases outside the gene matches: 8. Germline CDR1 and CDR2: LNHDA and SQIVND (reference sequence). The CDR3 reads CASSIRTGVGTEAFF. DNA of the CDR3: TGTGCCAGTAGTATCCGCACAGGGGTGGGCACTGAAGCTTTCTTT.

This clonotype was observed at least ten times. J is TRBJ2-1 and V is TRBV24-1; TRBD2 agrees at 10 bases. The CDR3 length is 18 residues. In germline, CDR1 is KGHDR, CDR2 SFDVKD. The V and J ends lost 4 bases and 10 bases, in that order; junction bases with no gene match: 18. The chain's CDR3 is CATSDRKLGTSGIWEQFF. For the CDR3, the DNA is TGTGCCACCAGTGACAGGAAGCTTGGCACTAGCGGGATCTGGGAGCAGTTCTTC.

This clonotype appeared a few times. The rearrangement uses TRBV12-3 or TRBV12-4 and TRBJ2-7; 11 bases match TRBD2. The CDR3 is made up of 15 amino acids. The V gene end was trimmed by 3 bases and the J gene end by 5 bases; junction bases not matched to a gene: 6. CDR3 protein: CASSFATSGAHEQYF. The CDR3 region has the DNA TGTGCCAGCAGTTTCGCGACTAGCGGGGCCCACGAGCAGTACTTC.

This clonotype came up many times. The genes are TRBV5-5 and TRBJ2-7; TRBD1 might be the D (5 bases). CDR1 is SGHKS, CDR2 YYEKEE, per germline (reference sequence). The CDR3 totals 13 residues. V was pared by 4 bases and J by 3 bases, with 11 bases between. In nucleotides, the CDR3 is TGTGCCAGCAGCCCGATAGACAGCTACGAGCAGTACTTC. As protein: CASSPIDSYEQYF.

With respect to this clonotype: A clone one base away is much larger, so this may be a read error. The V call is TRBV29-1, the J call TRBJ1-1; a possible D gene is TRBD1 (5 bases). From germline, CDR1 is SQVTM and CDR2 ANQGSEA. The ends were cut back, 3 bases at V and 6 bases at J, with 5 bases in the middle. This CDR3 is built from 10 residues. As DNA, the CDR3 is TGCAGCGTTGAGGGGGCTGAAGCTTTCTTT. It specifies CSVEGAEAFF.

This clonotype was detected ten times or more. The chain joins TRBV28 to TRBJ2-6; D unclear. Per germline, CDR1 MDHEN and CDR2 SYDVKM. This CDR3 region has 18 residues. The V end was cut by 1 base, the J end by 0 bases, with 13 bases between. The CDR3 here is CASSLLDAGFSGANVLTF. CDR3 coding DNA: TGTGCCAGCAGTTTATTGGACGCAGGATTCTCTGGGGCCAACGTCCTGACTTTC.

The V call is TRBV7-9, the J call TRBJ2-1; 8 bases agree with TRBD2. V shed 5 bases, J shed 9 bases, and the junction held 15 bases outside the gene matches. Germline V gene sequence: CDR1 SEHNR, CDR2 FQNEAQ (reference sequence). This CDR3 is built from 16 residues. CDR3 bases: TGTGCCAGCAGCCCGCGTCCCGGGACTAGATCGTCTGAGCAGTTCTTC. It encodes CASSPRPGTRSSEQFF.

This clonotype was counted at least ten times. The chain links TRBV18 to TRBJ2-1; 8 nucleotides agree with TRBD1. V gave up 3 bases and J gave up 4 bases; unmatched junction bases: 14. Germline CDR1 is KGHSH and CDR2 is LQKENI. The CDR3 runs 18 residues. Here the CDR3 DNA reads TGTGCCAGCTCACCCCAAATTTGGACAGGGTCCCCTTACAATGAGCAGTTCTTC. Its translation: CASSPQIWTGSPYNEQFF.

This clonotype was found many times. J is TRBJ2-1 and V is TRBV18; D unclear. V lost 3 bases to trimming and J lost 0 bases, with 12 bases between them. The CDR3 length is 16 residues. Per germline, CDR1 KGHSH and CDR2 LQKENI. In DNA form, the CDR3 reads TGTGCCAGCTCACCTCTTAGGAGTGACTCCTACAATGAGCAGTTCTTC. It is translated as CASSPLRSDSYNEQFF. The whole variable domain, filled in from reference TRBV18 and TRBJ2-1, reads NAGVMQNPRHLVRRRGQEARLRCSPMKGHSHVYWYRQLPEEGLKFMVYLQKENIIDESGMPKERFSAEFPKEGPSILRIQQVVRGDSAAYFCASSPLRSDSYNEQFFGPGTRLTVL.